This T cell receptor beta chain stems from a study of blood T cell repertoires in COVID-19. Study information: COVID-19 samples collected from the United States, Italy and Spain covered acute and convalescent phases. In each case, the material was cDNA or gDNA derived from T cells, B-cell-depleted T cells, or PBMCs.

This clone was counted a single time. Clinical history reported by participants formed the basis on which cohorts were assigned. Per germline, CDR1 SQVTM and CDR2 ANQGSEA. The ends lost 0 bases at V and 10 bases at J; junction bases unmatched: 2. The CDR3 loop spans 12 amino acids. Authors' processing steps: The authors estimated nucleated cell counts from reference gene primer amplification. Assay: immunoSEQ multiplex PCR; the TCRdb copy retains only in-frame clones and omits some. Clone size and V and J calls were adopted from that table, with D and trimming inferred from the DNA. The table includes about 350,000 clones, about 90% detected once.

The sample comprised PBMCs or T cells enriched from blood (not recorded which). The chain carries TRBV29-1 and TRBJ1-1, with TRBD1 identical over 10 bases. This TCR was recovered from a woman aged 25 to 39 who had recovered from COVID-19. As DNA, the CDR3 is TGCAGCGTTGAAGAAGGGACAGGGGCAGCTTTCTTT. Protein: CSVEEGTGAAFF. Combining the CDR3 with reference TRBV29-1 and TRBJ1-1 gives the whole variable domain SAVISQKPSRDICQRGTSLTIQCQVDSQVTMMFWYRQQPGQSLTLIATANQGSEATYESGFVIDKFPISRPNLTFSTLTVSNMSPEDSSIYLCSVEEGTGAAFFGQGTRLTVV.